This T cell receptor (beta chain) was identified during a study of CD8 T cells in Susac syndrome. CDR3 length: 14 amino acids. V lost 2 bases and J lost 2, with 10 bases in between. From germline, CDR1 is SGHVS and CDR2 FQNEAQ. Sequencing targeted TCR beta in T cells from blood (CD8+ and CD4+). Reverse transcription used roughly 0.5 to 1 ug RNA and random hexamers. TCRdb analysed the immunoSEQ multiplex PCR reads with MiXCR anew, one entry per CDR3 protein. The table shows some 130,000 distinct CDR3 sequences, with about 95% occurring only once. This clonotype was sampled from a human donor with multiple sclerosis. The chain combines TRBV7-8 with TRBJ2-7; weak D call: TRBD2 (6 bases). Sample: CD4+ T cells from PBMCs. CDR3 nucleotide sequence: TGTGCCAGCAGCTTACCGGGACTGCCCTACGAGCAGTACTTC. Translation gives CASSLPGLPYEQYF. Drawing the rest from reference TRBV7-8 and TRBJ2-7, the complete variable domain is GAGVSQSPRYKVAKRGQDVALRCDPISGHVSLFWYQQALGQGPEFLTYFQNEAQLDKSGLPSDRFFAERPEGSVSTLKIQRTQQEDSAVYLCASSLPGLPYEQYFGPGTRLTVT.